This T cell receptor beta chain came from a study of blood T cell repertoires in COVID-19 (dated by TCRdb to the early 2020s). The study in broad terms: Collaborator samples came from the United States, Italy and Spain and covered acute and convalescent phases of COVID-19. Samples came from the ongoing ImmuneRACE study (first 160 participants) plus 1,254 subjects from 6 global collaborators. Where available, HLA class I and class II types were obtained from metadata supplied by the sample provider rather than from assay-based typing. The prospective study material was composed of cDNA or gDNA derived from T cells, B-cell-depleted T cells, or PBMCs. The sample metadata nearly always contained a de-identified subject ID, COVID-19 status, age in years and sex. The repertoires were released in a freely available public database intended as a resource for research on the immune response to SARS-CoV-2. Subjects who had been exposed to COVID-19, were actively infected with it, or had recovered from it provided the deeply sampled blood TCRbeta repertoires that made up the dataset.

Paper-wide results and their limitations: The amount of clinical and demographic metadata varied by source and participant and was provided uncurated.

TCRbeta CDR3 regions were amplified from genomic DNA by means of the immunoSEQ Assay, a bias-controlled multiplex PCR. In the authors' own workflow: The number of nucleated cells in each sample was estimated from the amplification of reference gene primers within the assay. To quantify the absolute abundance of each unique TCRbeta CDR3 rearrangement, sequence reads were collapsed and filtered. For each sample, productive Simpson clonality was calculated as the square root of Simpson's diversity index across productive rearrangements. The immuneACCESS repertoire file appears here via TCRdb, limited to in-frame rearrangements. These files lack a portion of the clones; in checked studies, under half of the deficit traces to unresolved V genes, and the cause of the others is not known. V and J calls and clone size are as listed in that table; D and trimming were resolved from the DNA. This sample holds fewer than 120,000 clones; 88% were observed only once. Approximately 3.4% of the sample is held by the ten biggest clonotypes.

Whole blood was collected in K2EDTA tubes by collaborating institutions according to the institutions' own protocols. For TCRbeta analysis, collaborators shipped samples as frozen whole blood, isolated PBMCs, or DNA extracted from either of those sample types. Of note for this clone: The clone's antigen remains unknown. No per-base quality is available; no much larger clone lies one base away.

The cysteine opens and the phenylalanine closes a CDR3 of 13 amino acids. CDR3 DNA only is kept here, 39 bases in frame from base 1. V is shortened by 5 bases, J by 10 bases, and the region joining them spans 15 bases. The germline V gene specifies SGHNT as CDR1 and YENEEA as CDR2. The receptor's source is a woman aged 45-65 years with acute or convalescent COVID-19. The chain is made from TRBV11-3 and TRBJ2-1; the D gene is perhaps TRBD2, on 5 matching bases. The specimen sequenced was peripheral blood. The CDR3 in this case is CASSLMGEGEQFF. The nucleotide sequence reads TGTGCCAGCAGCCTCATGGGAGAAGGGGAGCAGTTCTTC.